The clone carrying this T cell receptor beta chain was recorded at least ten times. Its cognate antigen is unknown. This record comes from a study of T cells after posttransplantation cyclophosphamide. The study's findings and limits: Skin or GI-infiltrating T cells shared few TRB sequences with blood.

The CDR3 is 16 amino acids. The V and J ends lost 0 bases and 4 bases respectively, with 16 bases between them. Germline-derived CDR1 and CDR2 are LGHNA and YNFKEQ. Here immunoSEQ multiplex PCR was the method, and the copy in TCRdb shows in-frame clones only, minus some. Singletons are absent from the sample, which has just over 25,000 clones. Sequenced: PBMCs. The genes are TRBV4-2 and TRBJ2-7; TRBD2 might be the D (6 bases). The receptor was derived from a man aged 50 to 60 in good health, CMV-negative, and a related stem cell transplant donor. The CDR3 here is CASSQDPISGRYEQYF. The DNA of the CDR3 is TGTGCCAGCAGCCAAGATCCAATTAGCGGACGTTACGAGCAGTACTTC.